This TCR beta chain is drawn from a study of blood T cell repertoires in COVID-19. About the research overall: The United States, Italy and Spain provided the acute and convalescent COVID-19 samples.

The CDR3 has 9 residues. Data came from immunoSEQ multiplex PCR; TCRdb stores just in-frame clones and leaves some out. The repertoire holds 250,000 or so clones, about 83% seen once, with around 1.9% in the top ten. This TCR was recovered from a woman between 50 and 59 years old who had recovered from COVID-19. This chain links TRBV21-1 with TRBJ2-3; no check of the table's D call, TRBD2, against the DNA was made. TRBV21-1 is a pseudogene segment. The sequenced sample consisted of PBMCs or T cells enriched from blood (not recorded which). The CDR3 DNA reads as TGTGCCAGCACCCCCCGGGGGTTTTTT. This gives the protein CASTPRGFF.